This T cell receptor beta chain was retrieved from a study of siplizumab effects on memory and regulatory T cells. Data came from immunoSEQ multiplex PCR; TCRdb stores just in-frame clones and leaves some out. The sample lists over 85,000 clones; roughly 92% were seen once. The source of this sequence is a human donor in good health. Sequenced material: CD4+ T cells sorted from blood.

The CDR3 reads CASSTTWGRGTGELFF. DNA for the CDR3: TGTGCCAGCAGCACTACATGGGGGCGCGGGACCGGGGAGCTGTTTTTT. The V gene is TRBV11-3, the J gene TRBJ2-2; D may be TRBD1 (6 bases). V was shortened by 5 bases and J by 5 bases, with 18 bases between the two germline ends. Germline-derived CDR1 and CDR2 are SGHNT and YENEEA. This CDR3 contains 16 residues. Full variable domain (remainder filled in from reference TRBV11-3 and TRBJ2-2): EAGVVQSPRYKIIEKKQPVAFWCNPISGHNTLYWYLQNLGQGPELLIRYENEEAVDDSQLPKDRFSAERLKGVDSTLKIQPAELGDSAVYLCASSTTWGRGTGELFFGEGSRLTVL.